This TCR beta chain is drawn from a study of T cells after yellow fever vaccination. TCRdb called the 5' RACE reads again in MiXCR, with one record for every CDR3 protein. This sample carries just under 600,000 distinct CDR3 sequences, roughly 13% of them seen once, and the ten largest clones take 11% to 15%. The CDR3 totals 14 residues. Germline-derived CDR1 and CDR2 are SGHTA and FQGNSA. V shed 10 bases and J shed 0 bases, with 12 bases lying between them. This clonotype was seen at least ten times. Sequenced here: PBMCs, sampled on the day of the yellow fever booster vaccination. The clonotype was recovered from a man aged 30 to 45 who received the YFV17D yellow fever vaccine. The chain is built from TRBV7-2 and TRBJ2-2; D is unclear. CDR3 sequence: CAITHQANTGELFF. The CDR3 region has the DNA TGTGCCATTACCCATCAGGCGAACACCGGGGAGCTGTTTTTT.